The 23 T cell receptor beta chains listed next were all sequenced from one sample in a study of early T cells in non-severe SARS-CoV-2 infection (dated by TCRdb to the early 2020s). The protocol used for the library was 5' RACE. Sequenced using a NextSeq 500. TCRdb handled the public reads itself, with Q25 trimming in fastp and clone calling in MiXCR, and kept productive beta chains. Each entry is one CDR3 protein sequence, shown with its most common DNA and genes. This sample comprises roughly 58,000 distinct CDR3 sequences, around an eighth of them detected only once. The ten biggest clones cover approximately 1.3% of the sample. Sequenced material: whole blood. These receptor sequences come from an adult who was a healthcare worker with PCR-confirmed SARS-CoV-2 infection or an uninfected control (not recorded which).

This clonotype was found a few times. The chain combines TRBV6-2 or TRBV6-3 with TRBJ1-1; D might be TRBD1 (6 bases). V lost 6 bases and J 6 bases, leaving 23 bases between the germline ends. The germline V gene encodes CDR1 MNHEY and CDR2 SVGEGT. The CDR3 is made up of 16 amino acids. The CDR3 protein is CASSPGGGESFPEAFF. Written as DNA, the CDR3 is TGTGCCAGCAGCCCCGGAGGGGGGGAGTCGTTCCCTGAAGCTTTCTTT.

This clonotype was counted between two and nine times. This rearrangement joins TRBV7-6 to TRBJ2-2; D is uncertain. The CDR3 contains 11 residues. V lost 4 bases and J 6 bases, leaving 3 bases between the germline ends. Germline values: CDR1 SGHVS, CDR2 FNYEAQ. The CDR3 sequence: CASSSSGELFF. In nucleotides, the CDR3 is TGTGCCAGCAGCTCATCCGGGGAGCTGTTTTTT.

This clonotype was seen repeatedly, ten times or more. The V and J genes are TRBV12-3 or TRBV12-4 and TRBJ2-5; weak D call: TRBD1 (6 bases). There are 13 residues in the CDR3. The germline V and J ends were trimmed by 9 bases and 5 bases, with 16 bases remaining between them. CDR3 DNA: TGTGCCAGTTCCTGGGGGACAACGGAGACCCAGTACTTC. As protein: CASSWGTTETQYF.

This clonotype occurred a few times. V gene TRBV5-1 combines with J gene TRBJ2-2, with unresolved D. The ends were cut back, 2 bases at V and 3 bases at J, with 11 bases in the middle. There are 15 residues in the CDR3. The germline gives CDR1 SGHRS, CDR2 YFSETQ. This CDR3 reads CASSFDLGDTGELFF. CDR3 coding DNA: TGCGCCAGCAGCTTCGATTTGGGCGACACCGGGGAGCTGTTTTTT.

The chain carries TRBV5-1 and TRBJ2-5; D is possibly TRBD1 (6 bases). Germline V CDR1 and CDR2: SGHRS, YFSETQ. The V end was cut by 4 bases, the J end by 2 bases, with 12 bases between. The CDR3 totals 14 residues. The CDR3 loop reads CASSLGQMQETQYF. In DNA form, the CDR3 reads TGCGCCAGCAGCCTCGGACAGATGCAAGAGACCCAGTACTTC.

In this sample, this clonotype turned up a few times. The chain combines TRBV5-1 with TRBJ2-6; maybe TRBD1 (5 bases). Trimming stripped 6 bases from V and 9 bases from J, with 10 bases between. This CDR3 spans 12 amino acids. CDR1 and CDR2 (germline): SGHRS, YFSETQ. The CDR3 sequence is CASTDSFNVLTF. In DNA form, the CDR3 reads TGCGCCAGCACAGACAGCTTCAACGTCCTGACTTTC.

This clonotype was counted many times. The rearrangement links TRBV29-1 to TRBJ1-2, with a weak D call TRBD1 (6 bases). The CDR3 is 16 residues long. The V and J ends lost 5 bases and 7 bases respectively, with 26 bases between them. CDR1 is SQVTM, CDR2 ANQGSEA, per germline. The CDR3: CSVPRGPALGPLGYTF. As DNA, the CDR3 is TGCAGCGTTCCACGGGGGCCAGCCCTTGGGCCGCTTGGCTACACCTTC.

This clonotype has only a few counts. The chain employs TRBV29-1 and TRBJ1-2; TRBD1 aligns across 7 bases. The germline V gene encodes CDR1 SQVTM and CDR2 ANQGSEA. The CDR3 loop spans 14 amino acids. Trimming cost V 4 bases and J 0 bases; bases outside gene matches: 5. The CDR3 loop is CSVATGATNYGYTF. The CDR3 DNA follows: TGCAGCGTTGCAACAGGGGCCACTAACTATGGCTACACCTTC.

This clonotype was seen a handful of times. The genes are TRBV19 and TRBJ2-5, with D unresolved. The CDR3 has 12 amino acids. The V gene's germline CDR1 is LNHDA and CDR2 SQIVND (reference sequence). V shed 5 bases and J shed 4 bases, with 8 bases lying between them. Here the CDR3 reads CASSDLIETQYF. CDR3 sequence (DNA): TGTGCCAGTAGTGACCTTATAGAGACCCAGTACTTC.

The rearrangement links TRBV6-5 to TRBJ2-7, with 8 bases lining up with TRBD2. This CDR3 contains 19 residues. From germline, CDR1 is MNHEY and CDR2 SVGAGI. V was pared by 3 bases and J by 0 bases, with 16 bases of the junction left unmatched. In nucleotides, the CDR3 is TGTGCCAGCAGTTATGGCGGGGGCCTAGCGGGCGGTCCCTCCTACGAGCAGTACTTC. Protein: CASSYGGGLAGGPSYEQYF.

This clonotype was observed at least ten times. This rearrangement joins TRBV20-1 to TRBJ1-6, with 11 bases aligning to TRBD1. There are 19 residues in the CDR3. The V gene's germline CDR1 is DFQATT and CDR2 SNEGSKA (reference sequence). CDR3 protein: CASRTGTGGSSSYNSPLHF. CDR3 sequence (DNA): TGCGCCAGCCGTACCGGGACAGGGGGTTCCAGCTCCTATAATTCACCCCTCCACTTT.

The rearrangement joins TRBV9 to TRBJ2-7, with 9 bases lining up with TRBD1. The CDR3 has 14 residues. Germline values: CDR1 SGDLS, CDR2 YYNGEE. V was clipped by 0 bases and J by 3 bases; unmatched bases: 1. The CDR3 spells CASSVATGGYEQYF. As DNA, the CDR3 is TGTGCCAGCAGCGTAGCGACAGGGGGCTACGAGCAGTACTTC.

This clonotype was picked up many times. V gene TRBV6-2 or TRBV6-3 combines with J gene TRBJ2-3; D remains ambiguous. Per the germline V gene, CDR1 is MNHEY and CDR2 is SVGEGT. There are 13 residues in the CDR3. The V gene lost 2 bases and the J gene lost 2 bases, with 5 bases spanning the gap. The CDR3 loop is CASSYPATDTQYF. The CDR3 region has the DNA TGTGCCAGCAGTTACCCCGCCACAGATACGCAGTATTTT.

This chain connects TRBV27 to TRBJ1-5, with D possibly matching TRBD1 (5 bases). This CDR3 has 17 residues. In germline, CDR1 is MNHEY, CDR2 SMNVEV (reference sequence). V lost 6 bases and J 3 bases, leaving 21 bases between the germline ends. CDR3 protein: CASRYFLRGRINQPQHF. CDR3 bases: TGTGCCAGCAGGTACTTTTTGAGGGGCCGAATCAATCAGCCCCAGCATTTT.

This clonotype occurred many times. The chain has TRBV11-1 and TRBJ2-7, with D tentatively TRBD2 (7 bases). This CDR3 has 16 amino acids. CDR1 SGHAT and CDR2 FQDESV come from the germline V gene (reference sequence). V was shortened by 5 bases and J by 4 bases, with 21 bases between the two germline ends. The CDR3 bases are TGTGCCAGCAGCCGAGACGGGGGGCCTTTTGATTACGAGCAGTACTTC. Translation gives CASSRDGGPFDYEQYF.

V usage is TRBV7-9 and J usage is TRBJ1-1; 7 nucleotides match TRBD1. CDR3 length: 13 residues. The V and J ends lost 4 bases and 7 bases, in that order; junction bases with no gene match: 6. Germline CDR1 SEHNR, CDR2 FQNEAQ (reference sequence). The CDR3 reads CASSSWTGDEAFF. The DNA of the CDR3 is TGTGCCAGCAGCTCATGGACAGGTGATGAAGCTTTCTTT.

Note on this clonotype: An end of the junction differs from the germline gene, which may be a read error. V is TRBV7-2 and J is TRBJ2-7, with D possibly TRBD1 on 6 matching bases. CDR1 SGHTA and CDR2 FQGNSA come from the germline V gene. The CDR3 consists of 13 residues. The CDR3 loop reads CASSPRGTYDQYF. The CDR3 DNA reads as TGTGCCAGCAGCCCGAGGGGGACCTACGATCAGTACTTC. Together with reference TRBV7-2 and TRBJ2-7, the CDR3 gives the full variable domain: GAGVSQSPSNKVTEKGKDVELRCDPISGHTALYWYRQSLGQGLEFLIYFQGNSAPDKSGLPSDRFSAERTGGSVSTLTIQRTQQEDSAVYLCASSPRGTYDQYFGPGTRLTVT.

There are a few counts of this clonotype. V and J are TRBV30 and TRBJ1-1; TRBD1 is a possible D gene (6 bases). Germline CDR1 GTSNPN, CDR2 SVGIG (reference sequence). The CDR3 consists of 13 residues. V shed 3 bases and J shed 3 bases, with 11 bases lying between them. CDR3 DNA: TGTGCCTGGAGGGACGGACAGTACACTGAAGCTTTCTTT. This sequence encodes CAWRDGQYTEAFF.

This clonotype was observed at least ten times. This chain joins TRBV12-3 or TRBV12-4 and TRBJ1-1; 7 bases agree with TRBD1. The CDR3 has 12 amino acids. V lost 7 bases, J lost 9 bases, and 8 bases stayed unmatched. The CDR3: CASTLTGAKAFF. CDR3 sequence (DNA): TGTGCCAGCACCCTAACAGGGGCCAAAGCTTTCTTT.

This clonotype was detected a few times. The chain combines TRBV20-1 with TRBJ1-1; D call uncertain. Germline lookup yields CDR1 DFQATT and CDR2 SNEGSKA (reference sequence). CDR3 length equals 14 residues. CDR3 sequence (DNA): TGCAGCCACCGCAAACCCGACTCGAACACTGAAGCTTTCTTT. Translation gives CSHRKPDSNTEAFF.

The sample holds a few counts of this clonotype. The CDR3 here is CAWAAGGFTGELFF. In DNA form, the CDR3 reads TGTGCCTGGGCAGCGGGGGGTTTCACCGGGGAGCTGTTTTTT. The chain carries TRBV30 and TRBJ2-2; 9 bases map to TRBD2. After removal of 5 bases from V and 4 bases from J, the junction contained 5 bases not matched to a gene. The CDR3 is 14 amino acids. The germline CDR1 and CDR2 sequences are GTSNPN and SVGIG (reference sequence).

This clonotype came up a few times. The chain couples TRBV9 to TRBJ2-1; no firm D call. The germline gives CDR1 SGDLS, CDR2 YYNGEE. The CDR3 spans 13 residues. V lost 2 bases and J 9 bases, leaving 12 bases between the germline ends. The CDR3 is CASSVGQVAEQFF. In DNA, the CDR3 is TGTGCCAGCAGCGTTGGGCAGGTTGCTGAGCAGTTCTTC.

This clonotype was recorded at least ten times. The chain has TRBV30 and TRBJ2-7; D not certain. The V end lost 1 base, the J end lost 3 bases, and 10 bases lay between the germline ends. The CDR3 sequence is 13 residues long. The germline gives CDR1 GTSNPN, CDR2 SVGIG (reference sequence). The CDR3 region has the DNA TGTGCCTGGAGTGGTCAGTTTGGCTACGAGCAGTACTTC. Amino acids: CAWSGQFGYEQYF.